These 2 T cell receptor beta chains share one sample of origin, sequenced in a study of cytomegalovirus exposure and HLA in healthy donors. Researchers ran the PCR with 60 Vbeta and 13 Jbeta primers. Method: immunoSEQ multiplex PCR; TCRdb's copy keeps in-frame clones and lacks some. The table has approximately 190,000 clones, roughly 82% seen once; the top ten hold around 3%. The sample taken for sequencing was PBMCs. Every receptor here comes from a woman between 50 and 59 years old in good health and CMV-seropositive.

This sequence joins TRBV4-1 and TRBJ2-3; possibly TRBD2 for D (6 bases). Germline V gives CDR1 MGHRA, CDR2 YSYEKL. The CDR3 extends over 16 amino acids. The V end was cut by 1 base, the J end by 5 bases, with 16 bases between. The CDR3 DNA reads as TGCGCCAGCAGCCAAGTGGGCACGGGGGTCGGAGATACGCAGTATTTT. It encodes CASSQVGTGVGDTQYF.

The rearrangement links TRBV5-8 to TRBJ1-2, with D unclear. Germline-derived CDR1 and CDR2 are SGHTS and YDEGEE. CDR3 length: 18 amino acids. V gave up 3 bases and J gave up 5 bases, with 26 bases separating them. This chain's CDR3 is CASSSLAEGNPSSYGYTF. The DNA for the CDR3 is TGTGCCAGCAGCTCCCTAGCCGAGGGAAACCCGAGTTCTTATGGCTACACCTTC.